The sequence of this T cell receptor (beta chain) was determined in a study of CXCR3-negative and CXCR3-positive naive CD8 T cells. The overall study: Overall TRB read output was around 140 million, and each library contained about 1.5 +/- 0.3 million reads. Points from the study as a whole: Naive cells positive for CXCR3 carried more hydrophobic TRB CDR3s than CXCR3-negative ones. The study inferred TCR strength from TRB CDR3 properties and found comparable surface CD5 between naive subsets. Diversity in memory CD8+ cells fell much lower than the comparably high levels seen in both naive subsets.

Naive CD8+ T cells displayed a CD45RO-CCR7+CD27+CD95- phenotype. The method, 5' RACE with UMI labels, was used to prepare the TRB cDNA libraries. Reprocessing the 5' RACE reads, TCRdb reports a single entry for every CDR3 protein and omits DNA. This sample contains more than 100,000 distinct CDR3 sequences. From germline, CDR1 is SQVTM and CDR2 ANQGSEA. This CDR3 region has 14 residues. A remark on this clonotype: Antigen specificity is unknown.

Material for sequencing was naive CXCR3+ CD8+ T cells from blood. Noted subset: CD45RO-CCR7+CD27+CD95- naive CD8+ T cells expressing CXCR3 (TNR3+). The chain employs TRBV29-1 and TRBJ2-2; TCRdb reports TRBD1, a call that lacks DNA to check it against. This TCR was sampled from a human donor in good health. Some clones in this sample may be carry-over from other donors' samples. The CDR3 here is CSVEAGTNTGELFF.